The 18 T cell receptor beta chains presented below share a single source sample, sequenced in a study of T cells after yellow fever vaccination. One entry per CDR3 protein results from TCRdb running MiXCR on the 5' RACE reads. The sample consists of a few hundred thousand distinct CDR3 sequences, approximately 10% of them appearing once. Source: PBMCs, taken on the day of the first yellow fever vaccination. The receptors stem from a man aged 18 to 30 who received the YFV17D yellow fever vaccine.

The chain is built from TRBV7-3 and TRBJ2-3; 9 bases line up with TRBD2. The germline V gene encodes CDR1 SGHTA and CDR2 FQGTGA. After removal of 1 base from V and 5 bases from J, the junction contained 7 bases not matched to a gene. This CDR3 is built from 16 residues. The chain's CDR3 is CASSLNAGGLGDTQYF. CDR3 coding DNA: TGTGCCAGCAGCTTAAACGCGGGGGGGCTGGGAGATACGCAGTATTTT.

This clonotype was observed a few times. The chain links TRBV29-1 to TRBJ2-3; TRBD2 agrees at 10 bases. CDR3 size: 16 residues. With V trimmed by 3 bases and J by 3 bases, 9 bases remained unmatched. CDR1 is SQVTM and CDR2 is ANQGSEA in the germline V gene. CDR3 sequence: CSVENVPSGGTDTQYF. Here the CDR3 DNA reads TGCAGCGTTGAGAACGTCCCTAGCGGGGGAACAGATACGCAGTATTTT.

This clonotype was picked up many times. This sequence joins TRBV18 and TRBJ2-1; a possible D gene is TRBD2 (5 bases). Germline lookup yields CDR1 KGHSH and CDR2 LQKENI. The ends were cut back, 3 bases at V and 6 bases at J, with 9 bases in the middle. The CDR3 totals 13 residues. This chain's CDR3 is CASSPGVGNEQFF. CDR3 DNA sequence: TGTGCCAGCTCACCCGGGGTAGGCAATGAGCAGTTCTTC.

In its sample, this clonotype was seen many times. The chain carries TRBV25-1 and TRBJ2-5; the match to TRBD1 covers 10 bases. Trimming removed 5 bases from V and 4 bases from J; junction bases left unmatched: 7. CDR1 MGHDK and CDR2 SYGVNS come from the germline V gene. The CDR3 extends over 15 amino acids. The CDR3 protein is CASSQPTGGGETQYF. Here the CDR3 DNA reads TGTGCCAGCAGTCAGCCGACAGGGGGCGGAGAGACCCAGTACTTC.

As regards this clonotype: A read error may produce the germline difference seen at one junction end. The chain combines TRBV7-2 with TRBJ2-7; TRBD1 matches 9 bases. CDR3 length: 13 amino acids. Germline V gene lookup returns CDR1 SGHTA and CDR2 FQGNSA. This chain's CDR3 is CASSPLAGTGFWF. The CDR3 DNA reads as TGTGCCAGCAGTCCACTCGCCGGGACAGGGTTCTGGTTC.

This clonotype was picked up a small number of times. The chain has TRBV6-2 or TRBV6-3 and TRBJ2-1, with 10 nucleotides matching TRBD1. The trim removed 3 bases at V and 4 bases at J, leaving 21 bases unmatched. The CDR3 contains 21 residues. Per germline, CDR1 MNHEY and CDR2 SVGEGT. As DNA, the CDR3 is TGTGCCAGCAGTTATACCCGAGGGACAGGGGTAGTGGGTTATCGGTACAATGAGCAGTTCTTC. This sequence encodes CASSYTRGTGVVGYRYNEQFF.

The chain combines TRBV4-1 with TRBJ1-1, with D unresolved. Germline-derived CDR1 and CDR2 are MGHRA and YSYEKL. Trimming took 2 bases from V and 5 from J, leaving 12 bases between them. The length of the CDR3 is 14 residues. DNA for the CDR3: TGCGCCAGCAGCCAAAGGGCCATAGGGACTGAAGCTTTCTTT. Its protein is CASSQRAIGTEAFF.

This clonotype was found a few times. J is TRBJ2-3 and V is TRBV5-1; 7 bases line up with TRBD1. J lost 5 bases, V lost 3 bases, and 3 bases had no gene match. Per the germline V gene, CDR1 is SGHRS and CDR2 is YFSETQ. This CDR3 has 13 residues. The CDR3 nucleotides read TGCGCCAGCAGCTCAGGGGGTGGAGATACGCAGTATTTT. Amino acids: CASSSGGGDTQYF.

The table lists this clonotype with a few counts. The chain combines TRBV4-1 with TRBJ2-3, with TRBD2 as a possible D gene (6 bases). This CDR3 spans 15 amino acids. Per the germline V gene, CDR1 is MGHRA and CDR2 is YSYEKL. The V end lost 1 base, the J end lost 2 bases, and 10 bases lay between the germline ends. DNA for the CDR3: TGCGCCAGCAGCCAAGTGGCGGGGAACACAGATACGCAGTATTTT. Protein: CASSQVAGNTDTQYF.

The rearrangement joins TRBV4-2 to TRBJ1-1; D gene ambiguous. This CDR3 contains 15 residues. Trimming cost V 10 bases and J 1 base, with 19 bases left between them. CDR1 and CDR2 (germline): LGHNA, YNFKEQ. The CDR3 sequence is CAMGPGLLRNTEAFF. Written as DNA, the CDR3 is TGTGCCATGGGCCCCGGGCTCCTCAGGAACACTGAAGCTTTCTTT.

This clonotype was counted a few times. The chain is built from TRBV19 and TRBJ2-5; 12 nucleotides line up with TRBD2. This CDR3 has 15 residues. Germline-derived CDR1 and CDR2 are LNHDA and SQIVND (reference sequence). V dropped 2 bases and J dropped 3; count of bases not matched to a gene: 1. CDR3 DNA sequence: TGTGCCAGTAGTATATGGACTAGCGGGGAAGAGACCCAGTACTTC. This gives the protein CASSIWTSGEETQYF.

This clonotype was detected only a few times. The chain employs TRBV12-3 or TRBV12-4 and TRBJ1-2; D is unresolved. V was pared by 7 bases and J by 2 bases, with 17 bases between. The length of the CDR3 is 15 residues. In DNA form, the CDR3 reads TGTGCCAGCACCCACACGGCCGGGCCCAACTATGGCTACACCTTC. Translating gives CASTHTAGPNYGYTF.

The chain is built from TRBV29-1 and TRBJ2-3, with a possible D match to TRBD2 (6 bases). The CDR3 is made up of 14 amino acids. In germline, CDR1 is SQVTM, CDR2 ANQGSEA. V lost 6 bases, J lost 2 bases, and 15 bases lay in between. The CDR3 sequence is CSVPTAGTTDTQYF. The CDR3 nucleotides are TGCAGCGTCCCCACTGCGGGGACCACAGATACGCAGTATTTT.

In its sample, this clonotype was seen a few times. The DNA of the CDR3 is TGTGCCAGCAGCTTATCCGGGACAGGGGGCAATAATTCACCCCTCCACTTT. This sequence encodes CASSLSGTGGNNSPLHF. The gene calls are TRBV5-4 and TRBJ1-6; 12 nucleotides agree with TRBD1. CDR1 and CDR2 (germline): SGHNT, YYREEE (reference sequence). This CDR3 contains 17 residues. Trimming removed 2 bases from V and 5 bases from J; junction bases left unmatched: 5.

This clonotype was detected a few times. This chain uses TRBV7-9 with TRBJ2-7, with 11 positions matching TRBD2. Germline CDR1 reads SEHNR; CDR2 reads FQNEAQ (reference sequence). CDR3 size: 16 residues. V shed 5 bases and J 1 base; nucleotides not matched to a gene: 7. CDR3 DNA: TGTGCCAGCAGCCCGAGGGGACTAGCGGTTTCCTACGAGCAGTACTTC. Encoded protein: CASSPRGLAVSYEQYF.

V and J are TRBV12-3 or TRBV12-4 and TRBJ2-7; tentative D call: TRBD2 (5 bases). Trimming took 3 bases from V and 3 from J, leaving 9 bases between them. The length of the CDR3 is 13 residues. CDR3 in DNA: TGTGCCAGCAGTTTTGTCGGACTCTACGAGCAGTACTTC. The encoded protein is CASSFVGLYEQYF.

The chain is built from TRBV5-1 and TRBJ2-3, with D perhaps TRBD1 (5 bases). Trimming left V 5 bases short and J 0 bases short, with 13 bases between. From germline, CDR1 is SGHRS and CDR2 YFSETQ. This CDR3 comprises 15 residues. CDR3 amino acids: CASRAVDKSTDTQYF. The CDR3 region has the DNA TGCGCCAGCAGGGCTGTGGACAAAAGCACAGATACGCAGTATTTT.

CDR3 in amino acids: CSAQPGDLRANYGYTF. In DNA form, the CDR3 reads TGCAGTGCGCAACCGGGGGACCTTAGAGCTAACTATGGCTACACCTTC. This chain connects TRBV20-1 to TRBJ1-2, with D possibly matching TRBD1 (5 bases). Trimming removed 6 bases at V and 0 bases at J, with 20 bases between. CDR3 length equals 16 residues. Germline assignment: CDR1 DFQATT and CDR2 SNEGSKA (reference sequence).